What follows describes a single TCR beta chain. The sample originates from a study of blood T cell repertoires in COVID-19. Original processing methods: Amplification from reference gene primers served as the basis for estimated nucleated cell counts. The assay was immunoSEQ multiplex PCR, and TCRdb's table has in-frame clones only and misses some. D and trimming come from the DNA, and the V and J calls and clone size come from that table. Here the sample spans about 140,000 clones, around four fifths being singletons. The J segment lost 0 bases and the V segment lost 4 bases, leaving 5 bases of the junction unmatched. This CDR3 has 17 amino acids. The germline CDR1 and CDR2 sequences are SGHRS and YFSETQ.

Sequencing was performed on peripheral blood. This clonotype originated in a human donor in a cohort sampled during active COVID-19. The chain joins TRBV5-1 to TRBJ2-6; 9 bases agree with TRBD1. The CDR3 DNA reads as TGCGCCAGCAGCGTGGGACAGGGACGCTCTGGGGCCAACGTCCTGACTTTC. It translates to CASSVGQGRSGANVLTF. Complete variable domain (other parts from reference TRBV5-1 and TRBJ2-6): KAGVTQTPRYLIKTRGQQVTLSCSPISGHRSVSWYQQTPGQGLQFLFEYFSETQRNKGNFPGRFSGRQFSNSRSEMNVSTLELGDSALYLCASSVGQGRSGANVLTFGAGSRLTVL.